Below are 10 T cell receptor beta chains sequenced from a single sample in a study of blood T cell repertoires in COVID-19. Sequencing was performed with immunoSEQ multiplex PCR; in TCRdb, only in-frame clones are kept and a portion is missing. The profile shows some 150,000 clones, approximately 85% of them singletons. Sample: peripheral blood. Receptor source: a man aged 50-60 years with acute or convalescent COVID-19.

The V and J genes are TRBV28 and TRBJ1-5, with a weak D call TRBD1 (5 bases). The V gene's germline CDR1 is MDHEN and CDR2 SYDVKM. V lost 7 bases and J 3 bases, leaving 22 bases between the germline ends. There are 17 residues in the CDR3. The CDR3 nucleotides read TGTGCCAGCACCCCTTTCGGGACTCAGGGTCACAATCAGCCCCAGCATTTT. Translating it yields CASTPFGTQGHNQPQHF.

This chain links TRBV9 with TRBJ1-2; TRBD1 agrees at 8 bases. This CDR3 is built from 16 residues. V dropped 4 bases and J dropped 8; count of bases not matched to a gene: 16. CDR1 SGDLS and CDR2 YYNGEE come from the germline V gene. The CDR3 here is CASSRDGTGPSRGYTF. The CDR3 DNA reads TGTGCCAGCAGCAGAGATGGGACAGGCCCGTCGCGGGGCTACACCTTC.

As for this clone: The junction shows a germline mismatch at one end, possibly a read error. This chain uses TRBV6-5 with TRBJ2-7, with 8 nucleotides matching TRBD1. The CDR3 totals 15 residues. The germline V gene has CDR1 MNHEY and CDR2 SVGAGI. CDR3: CASSYSQDRAYEQYF. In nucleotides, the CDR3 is TGTGCCAGCAGCTACTCCCAGGACAGGGCTTACGAGCAGTACTTC.

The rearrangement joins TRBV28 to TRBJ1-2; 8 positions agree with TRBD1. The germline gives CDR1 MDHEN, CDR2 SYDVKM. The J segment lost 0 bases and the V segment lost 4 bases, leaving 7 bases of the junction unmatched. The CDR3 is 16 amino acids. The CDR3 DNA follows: TGTGCCAGCAGTTCAATTCGACAGGGGTCTAACTATGGCTACACCTTC. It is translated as CASSSIRQGSNYGYTF.

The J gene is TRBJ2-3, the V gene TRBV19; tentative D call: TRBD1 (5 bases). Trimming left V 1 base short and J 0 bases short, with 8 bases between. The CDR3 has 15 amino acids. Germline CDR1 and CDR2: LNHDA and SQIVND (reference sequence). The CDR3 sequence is CASSIGTYSTDTQYF. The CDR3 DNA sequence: TGTGCCAGTAGTATAGGGACATATAGCACAGATACGCAGTATTTT.

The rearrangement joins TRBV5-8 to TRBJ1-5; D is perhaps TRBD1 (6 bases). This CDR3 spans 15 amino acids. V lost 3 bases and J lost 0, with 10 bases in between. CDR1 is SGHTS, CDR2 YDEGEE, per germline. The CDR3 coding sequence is TGTGCCAGCAGCTGGGGACAATATAGCAATCAGCCCCAGCATTTT. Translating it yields CASSWGQYSNQPQHF.

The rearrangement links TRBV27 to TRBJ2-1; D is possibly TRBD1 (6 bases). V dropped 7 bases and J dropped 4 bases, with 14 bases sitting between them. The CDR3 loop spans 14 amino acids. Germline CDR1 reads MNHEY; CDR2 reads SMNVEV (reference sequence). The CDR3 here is CASIVGQLYNEQFF. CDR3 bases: TGTGCCAGCATCGTCGGACAGCTATACAATGAGCAGTTCTTC.

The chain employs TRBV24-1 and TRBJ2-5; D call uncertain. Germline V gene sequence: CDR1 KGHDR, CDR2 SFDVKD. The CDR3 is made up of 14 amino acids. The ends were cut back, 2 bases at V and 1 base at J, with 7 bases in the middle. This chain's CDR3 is CATSDWASQETQYF. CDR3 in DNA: TGTGCCACCAGTGATTGGGCATCCCAAGAGACCCAGTACTTC.

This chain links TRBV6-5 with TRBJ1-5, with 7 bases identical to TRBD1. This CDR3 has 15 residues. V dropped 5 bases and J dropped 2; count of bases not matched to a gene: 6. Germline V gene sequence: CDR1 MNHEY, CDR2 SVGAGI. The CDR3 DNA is TGTGCCAGCAGTACCTTCGGGACAGGCAATCAGCCCCAGCATTTT. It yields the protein CASSTFGTGNQPQHF.

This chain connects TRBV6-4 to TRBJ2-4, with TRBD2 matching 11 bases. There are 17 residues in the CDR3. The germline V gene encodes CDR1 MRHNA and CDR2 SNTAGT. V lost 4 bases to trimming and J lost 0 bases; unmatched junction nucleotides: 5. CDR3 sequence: CASSVLLAGVAKNIQYF. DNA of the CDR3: TGTGCCAGCAGTGTCTTACTAGCGGGAGTAGCCAAAAACATTCAGTACTTC.